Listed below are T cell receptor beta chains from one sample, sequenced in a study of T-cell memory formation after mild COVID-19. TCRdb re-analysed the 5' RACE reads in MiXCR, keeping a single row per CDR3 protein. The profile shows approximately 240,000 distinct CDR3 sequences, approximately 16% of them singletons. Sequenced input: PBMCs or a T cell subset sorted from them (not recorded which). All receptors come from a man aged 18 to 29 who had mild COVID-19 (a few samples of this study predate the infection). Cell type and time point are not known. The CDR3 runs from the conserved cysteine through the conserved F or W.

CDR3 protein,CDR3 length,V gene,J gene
CAWSVQGKNTEAFF,14,TRBV30,TRBJ1-1
CASSGSRLAKNIQYF,15,TRBV28,TRBJ2-4
CASHAGLNTEAFF,13,TRBV7-9,TRBJ1-1
CASSQFGLGVTGELFF,16,TRBV4-1,TRBJ2-2
CASSRGPNNEQFF,13,TRBV6-5,TRBJ2-1
CASSFGQLKNIQYF,14,TRBV5-5,TRBJ2-4
CASTLRVDLQAREAFF,16,TRBV6-5,TRBJ1-1
CASSFRSGLAGAPTYEQYF,19,TRBV5-1,TRBJ2-7
CSASATPNQPQHF,13,TRBV20-1,TRBJ1-5
CASSGTQGAETQYF,14,TRBV6-6,TRBJ2-5
CASSPVWNTEAFF,13,TRBV6-2/TRBV6-3,TRBJ1-1
CAITSGGLSYNEQFF,15,TRBV10-3,TRBJ2-1
CASSSIRDMNTEAFF,15,TRBV18,TRBJ1-1
CASSYANLGDQPQHF,15,TRBV6-6,TRBJ1-5
CASSLVRNQPQHF,13,TRBV7-2,TRBJ1-5
CASSLASRGKQPQHF,15,TRBV7-8,TRBJ1-5
CSVETALFYGYTF,13,TRBV29-1,TRBJ1-2
CATSRERTADYEQYF,15,TRBV15,TRBJ2-7
CASSPNGGQGRYGYTF,16,TRBV12-3/TRBV12-4,TRBJ1-2
CASSLFGGLGEPQHF,15,TRBV5-1,TRBJ1-5
CASSYRQVAYQGTEAFF,17,TRBV6-5,TRBJ1-1
CASSLGRQFFSGNTIYF,17,TRBV5-1,TRBJ1-3
CASSFVQGPYEKLFF,15,TRBV7-9,TRBJ1-4
CASSAIWTRGYTF,13,TRBV7-9,TRBJ1-2
CASRRQGSSYNEQFF,15,TRBV4-3,TRBJ2-1
CATSSFTGPGELFF,14,TRBV24-1,TRBJ2-2
CASSQDRQLRNYGYTF,16,TRBV4-3,TRBJ1-2
CSPAQGGNQPQHF,13,TRBV20-1,TRBJ1-5
CASSLVGSQPQHF,13,TRBV5-1,TRBJ1-5
CASSVGVSSGGAGELFF,17,TRBV9,TRBJ2-2
CASSLTRRNEQFF,13,TRBV6-2/TRBV6-3,TRBJ2-1
CATSLGWGLYNEQFF,15,TRBV24-1,TRBJ2-1
CASSFSALGSPLHF,14,TRBV7-2,TRBJ1-6
CASSSTKQGNTEAFF,15,TRBV5-4,TRBJ1-1
CASSVGMGPTDTQYF,15,TRBV5-1,TRBJ2-3
CASSRTSGATDTQYF,15,TRBV6-5,TRBJ2-3
CAGSGTPSYIQYF,13,TRBV5-5,TRBJ2-4
CASSIKTSGGSSGTQYF,17,TRBV7-2,TRBJ2-3
CSAGDKWNEKLFF,13,TRBV20-1,TRBJ1-4
CASSVTWDPLNEQFF,15,TRBV7-2,TRBJ2-1
CASTKGEGASYEQYF,15,TRBV6-1,TRBJ2-7
CASTFRRENYGYTF,14,TRBV2,TRBJ1-2
CASSLAENSPLHF,13,TRBV7-6,TRBJ1-6
CASSGMGQGYNEQFF,15,TRBV9,TRBJ2-1
CASNPGLASDTQYF,14,TRBV12-3/TRBV12-4,TRBJ2-3
CSARLGGSYEQYF,13,TRBV29-1,TRBJ2-7
CASSSLAGVETQYF,14,TRBV12-3/TRBV12-4,TRBJ2-5
CASSVATSGGDSYNEQFF,18,TRBV9,TRBJ2-1
CASTTGGRQETQYF,14,TRBV7-6,TRBJ2-5
CASSPRRANTEAFF,14,TRBV7-2,TRBJ1-1
CASSQAQRQETQYF,14,TRBV4-3,TRBJ2-5
CASSSRGEGQPQHF,14,TRBV5-5,TRBJ1-5
CASSGMFF,8,TRBV7-2,TRBJ2-1
CSAREGHVGTEAFF,14,TRBV20-1,TRBJ1-1
CASSAQGASTEAFF,14,TRBV19,TRBJ1-1
CASSEGEKLFF,11,TRBV12-3/TRBV12-4,TRBJ1-4
CATEYIGTQYF,11,TRBV24-1,TRBJ2-5
CASSLALGSDTQYF,14,TRBV7-2,TRBJ2-3
CASTETGGSQPQHF,14,TRBV6-1,TRBJ1-5